This paragraph reports one T cell receptor (beta chain). Those who served as multiple sclerosis controls were treatment-naive patients with stable or active relapsing-remitting disease. A quantity of roughly 0.5 to 1 ug RNA underwent reverse transcription using random hexamers. The authors amplified TCR beta CDR3 across 54 Vbeta and 13 Jbeta using immunoSEQ multiplex PCR. TCRdb ran MiXCR on the immunoSEQ multiplex PCR reads and lists one entry per CDR3 protein. The sample shows some 200,000 distinct CDR3 sequences, 90% to 95% of them seen only once. This record comes from a study of CD8 T cells in Susac syndrome. V was trimmed by 7 bases and J by 8 bases, leaving 6 bases between them. Germline CDR1 reads MNHNS; CDR2 reads SASEGT. CDR3 size: 10 residues.

The sequenced sample consisted of CD8+ T cells from PBMCs. The sequence was obtained from a human donor with multiple sclerosis. V gene TRBV6-1 combines with J gene TRBJ2-1; D gene ambiguous. Here the CDR3 DNA reads TGTGCCAGCAACGGCTATGAGCAGTTCTTC. Its protein product is CASNGYEQFF.